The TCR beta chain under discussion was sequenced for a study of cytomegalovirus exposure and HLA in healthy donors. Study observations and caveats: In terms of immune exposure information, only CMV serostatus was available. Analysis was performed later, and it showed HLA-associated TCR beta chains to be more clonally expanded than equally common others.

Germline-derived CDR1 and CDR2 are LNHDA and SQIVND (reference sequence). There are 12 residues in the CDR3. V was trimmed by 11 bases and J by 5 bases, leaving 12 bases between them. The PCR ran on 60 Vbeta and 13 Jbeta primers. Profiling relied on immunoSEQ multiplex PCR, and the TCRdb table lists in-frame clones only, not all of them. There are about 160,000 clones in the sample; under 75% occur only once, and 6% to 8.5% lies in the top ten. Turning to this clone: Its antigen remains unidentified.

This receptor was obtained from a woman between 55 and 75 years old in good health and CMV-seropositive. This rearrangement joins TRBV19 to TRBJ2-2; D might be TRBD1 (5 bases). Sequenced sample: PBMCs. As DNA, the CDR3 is TGTGCCCTGGCAGGGTTTACCGGGGAGCTGTTTTTT. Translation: CALAGFTGELFF.